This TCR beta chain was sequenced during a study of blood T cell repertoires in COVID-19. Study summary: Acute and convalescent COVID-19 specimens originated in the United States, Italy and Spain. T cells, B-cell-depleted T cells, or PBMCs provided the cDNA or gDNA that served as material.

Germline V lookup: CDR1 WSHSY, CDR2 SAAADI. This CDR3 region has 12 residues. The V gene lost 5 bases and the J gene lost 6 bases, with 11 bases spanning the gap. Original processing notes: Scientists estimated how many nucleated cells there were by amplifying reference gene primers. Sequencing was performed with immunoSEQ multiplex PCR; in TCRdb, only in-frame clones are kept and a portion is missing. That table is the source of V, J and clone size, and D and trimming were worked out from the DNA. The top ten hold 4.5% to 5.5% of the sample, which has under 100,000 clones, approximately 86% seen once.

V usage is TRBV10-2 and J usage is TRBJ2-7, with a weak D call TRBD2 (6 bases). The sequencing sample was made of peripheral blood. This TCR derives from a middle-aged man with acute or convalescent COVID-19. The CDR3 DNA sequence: TGCGCCAGCAGTTACCTAGCGAGCGAGCAGTACTTC. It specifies CASSYLASEQYF.